This entry lists 2 T cell receptor beta chains sequenced from one sample in a study of T-cell reconstitution after alpha-beta-depleted transplantation in children. Preparation of the TCRbeta library used unique molecular identifiers. TCRdb reprocessed the PCR reads with MiXCR, giving one entry per CDR3 protein. Among hundreds of thousands of distinct CDR3 sequences listed, over 7.5% were seen once. Regarding the study as a whole: T-cell numbers and diversity one year post-transplant derived largely from freshly generated T cells.

Antigen specificity for these receptors is unknown. The specimen was peripheral blood, collected 360 days after TCRalphabeta/CD19-depleted stem cell transplant. These receptors were taken from a female patient aged 2-15 years who had a stem cell transplant for Fanconi anemia, so the T cells may come from the graft donor.

As concerns this clonotype: A much bigger clone sits one base away, suggesting this may be a read error. The chain uses TRBV28 and TRBJ1-5, with D maybe TRBD1 (5 bases). V was cut by 2 bases and J by 5 bases, with 10 bases left in between. The CDR3 length is 14 residues. Germline CDR1 MDHEN, CDR2 SYDVKM. The CDR3 is CASSLEKGYQPQHF. The CDR3 DNA sequence: TGTGCCAGCAGTTTAGAGAAGGGGTATCAGCCCCAGCATTTT.

The CDR3 sequence is CSASPGLAGGLETQYF. The CDR3 DNA reads as TGCAGTGCCTCTCCGGGACTAGCGGGGGGACTGGAGACCCAGTACTTC. V is TRBV20-1 and J is TRBJ2-5; 15 nucleotides line up with TRBD2. CDR1 and CDR2 from the germline V gene are DFQATT and SNEGSKA (reference sequence). The CDR3 has 16 residues. J was trimmed by 5 bases and V by 6 bases; bases with no gene match: 10.